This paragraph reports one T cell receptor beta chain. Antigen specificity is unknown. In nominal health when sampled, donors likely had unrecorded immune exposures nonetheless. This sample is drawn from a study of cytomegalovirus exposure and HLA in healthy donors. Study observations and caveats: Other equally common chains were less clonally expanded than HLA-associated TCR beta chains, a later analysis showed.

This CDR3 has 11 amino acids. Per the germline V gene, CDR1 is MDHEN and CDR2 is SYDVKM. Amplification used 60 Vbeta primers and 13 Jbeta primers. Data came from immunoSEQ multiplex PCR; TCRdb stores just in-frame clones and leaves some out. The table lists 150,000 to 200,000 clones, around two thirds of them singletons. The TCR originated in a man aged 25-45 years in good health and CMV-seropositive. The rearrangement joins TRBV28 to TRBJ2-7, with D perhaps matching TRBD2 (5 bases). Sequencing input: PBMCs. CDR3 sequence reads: CQIRGRGEQYF. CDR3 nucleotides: TGTCAGATTCGGGGTCGAGGCGAGCAGTACTTC.